This T cell receptor (beta chain) is drawn from a study of PD-L1 blockade in urothelial cancer. This CDR3 comprises 14 residues. Germline loops: CDR1 SGHRS, CDR2 YFSETQ. V lost 1 base, J lost 7 bases, and 11 bases lay in between. Each PCR reaction had synthetic TCR analog templates spiked into it. Only in-frame clones appear in the TCRdb table, and some are missing; sequencing was by immunoSEQ multiplex PCR. The table lists roughly 27,000 clones, around 87% of them singletons. The sequence was collected from a man aged 45-65 years with urothelial cancer. The rearrangement links TRBV5-1 to TRBJ1-4, with a weak D call TRBD1 (5 bases). The sample here was PBMCs, taken around atezolizumab (anti-PD-L1) treatment. Here the CDR3 reads CASSLTGRSEKLFF. DNA of the CDR3: TGCGCCAGCAGCTTGACAGGTCGCTCTGAAAAACTGTTTTTT. The full variable domain, rest sourced from reference TRBV5-1 and TRBJ1-4, is KAGVTQTPRYLIKTRGQQVTLSCSPISGHRSVSWYQQTPGQGLQFLFEYFSETQRNKGNFPGRFSGRQFSNSRSEMNVSTLELGDSALYLCASSLTGRSEKLFFGSGTQLSVL.